The sequence of this TCR beta chain was determined in a study of blood T cells in healthy people across ages. General study points: More naive CD4+ cells and higher diversity were found in long-lived than in aged donors. Naive T cell percentage showed a strong correlation with TCR beta diversity.

The CDR3 totals 14 residues. V was trimmed by 4 bases and J by 4 bases, leaving 12 bases between them. Germline CDR1 is SGHDT and CDR2 is YYEEEE. A second PCR, run for roughly 7 to 12 cycles, used a sample-barcoded 5' primer plus a J-beta primer mix. Each of the cDNA molecules was tagged by a template-switch adaptor with 12 random nucleotides. In TCRdb, the 5' RACE reads were re-called with MiXCR into one record per CDR3 protein. The table records about 640,000 distinct CDR3 sequences, 45% to 65% of them present only once. This clonotype appeared a few times. Its matching antigen is unknown. This rearrangement joins TRBV5-6 to TRBJ1-5, with a tentative D call TRBD1 (5 bases). This clonotype was sampled from a man in his sixties in good health. Sequencing was carried out using blood. The CDR3 region is CASSETGLNQPQHF. Written as DNA, the CDR3 is TGTGCCAGCAGCGAAACAGGCTTAAATCAGCCCCAGCATTTT.